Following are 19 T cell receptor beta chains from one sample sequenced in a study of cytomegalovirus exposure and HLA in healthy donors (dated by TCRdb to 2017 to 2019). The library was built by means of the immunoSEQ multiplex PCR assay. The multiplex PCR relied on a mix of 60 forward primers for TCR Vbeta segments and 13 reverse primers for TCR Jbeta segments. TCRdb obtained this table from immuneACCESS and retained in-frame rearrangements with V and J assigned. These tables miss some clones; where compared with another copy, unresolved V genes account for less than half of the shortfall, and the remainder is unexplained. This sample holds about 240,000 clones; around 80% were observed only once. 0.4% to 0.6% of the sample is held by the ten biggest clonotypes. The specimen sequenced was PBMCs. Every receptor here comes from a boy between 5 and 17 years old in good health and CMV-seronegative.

The DNA for the CDR3 is TGCGCCAGCAGCACGAGGACAGGGTACACCGGGGAGCTGTTTTTT. As protein: CASSTRTGYTGELFF. The rearrangement links TRBV5-1 to TRBJ2-2; TRBD1 aligns across 8 bases. Germline trimming cut 4 bases from V and 3 bases from J; bases unmatched to any gene: 5. Per germline, CDR1 SGHRS and CDR2 YFSETQ. This CDR3 has 15 residues.

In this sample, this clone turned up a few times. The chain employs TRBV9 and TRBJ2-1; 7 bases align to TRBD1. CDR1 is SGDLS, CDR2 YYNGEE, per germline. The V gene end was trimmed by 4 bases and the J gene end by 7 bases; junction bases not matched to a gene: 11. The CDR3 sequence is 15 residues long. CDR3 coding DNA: TGTGCCAGCAGCACATCCGGGACAGTGGTGAATGAGCAGTTCTTC. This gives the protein CASSTSGTVVNEQFF.

CDR3 residues: CASSLGGGMRNEKLFF. DNA for the CDR3: TGTGCCAGCAGCTTAGGTGGAGGGATGAGGAATGAAAAACTGTTTTTT. The V call is TRBV7-9, the J call TRBJ1-4; D gene unclear. Germline V lookup: CDR1 SEHNR, CDR2 FQNEAQ (reference sequence). Trimming removed 1 base at V and 5 bases at J, with 14 bases between. The CDR3 loop spans 16 amino acids.

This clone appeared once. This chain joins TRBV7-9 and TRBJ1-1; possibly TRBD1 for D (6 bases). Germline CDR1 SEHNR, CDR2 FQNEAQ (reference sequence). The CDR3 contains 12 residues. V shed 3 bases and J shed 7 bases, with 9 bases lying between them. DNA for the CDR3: TGTGCCAGCAGCTTTGGACAGCGTGAAGCTTTCTTT. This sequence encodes CASSFGQREAFF.

In DNA, the CDR3 is TGTGCCAGCAGCTTGGGGAGGGGGAGCGTTGATGGCTACACCTTC. Translation gives CASSLGRGSVDGYTF. The chain recombines TRBV7-8 with TRBJ1-2, with a tentative D call TRBD1 (6 bases). V lost 3 bases and J 6 bases, leaving 17 bases between the germline ends. This CDR3 has 15 residues. Germline-derived CDR1 and CDR2 are SGHVS and FQNEAQ.

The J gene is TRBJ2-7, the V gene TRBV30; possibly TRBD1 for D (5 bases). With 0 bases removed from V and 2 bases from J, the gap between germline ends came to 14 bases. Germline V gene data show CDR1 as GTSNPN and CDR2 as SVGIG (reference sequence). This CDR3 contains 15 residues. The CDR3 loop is CAWSVWGLDTYEQYF. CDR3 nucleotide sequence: TGTGCCTGGAGTGTGTGGGGCCTCGACACCTACGAGCAGTACTTC.

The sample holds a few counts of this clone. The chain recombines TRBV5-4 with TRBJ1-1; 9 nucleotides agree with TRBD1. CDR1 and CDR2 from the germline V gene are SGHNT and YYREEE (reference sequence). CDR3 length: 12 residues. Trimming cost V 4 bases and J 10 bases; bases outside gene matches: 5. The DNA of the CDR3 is TGTGCCAGCAGCCTCGGACAGGGGCCAGCTTTCTTT. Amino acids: CASSLGQGPAFF.

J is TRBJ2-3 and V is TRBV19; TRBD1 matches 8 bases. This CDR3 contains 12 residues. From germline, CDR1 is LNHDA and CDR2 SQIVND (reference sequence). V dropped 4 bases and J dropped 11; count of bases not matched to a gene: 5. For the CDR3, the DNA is TGTGCCAGTAGTACCAGGGGGCCGCAGCAGTATTTT. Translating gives CASSTRGPQQYF. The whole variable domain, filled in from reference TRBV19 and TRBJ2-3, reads DGGITQSPKYLFRKEGQNVTLSCEQNLNHDAMYWYRQDPGQGLRLIYYSQIVNDFQKGDIAEGYSVSREKKESFPLTVTSAQKNPTAFYLCASSTRGPQQYFGPGTRLTVL.

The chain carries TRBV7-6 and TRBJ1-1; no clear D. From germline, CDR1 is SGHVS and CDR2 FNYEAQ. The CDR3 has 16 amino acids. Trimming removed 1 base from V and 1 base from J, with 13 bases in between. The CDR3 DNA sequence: TGTGCCAGCAGCTTAGGAAGGTTAGCCAGGAACACTGAAGCTTTCTTT. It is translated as CASSLGRLARNTEAFF. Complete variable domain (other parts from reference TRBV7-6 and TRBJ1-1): GAGVSQSPRYKVTKRGQDVALRCDPISGHVSLYWYRQALGQGPEFLTYFNYEAQQDKSGLPNDRFSAERPEGSISTLTIQRTEQRDSAMYRCASSLGRLARNTEAFFGQGTRLTVV.

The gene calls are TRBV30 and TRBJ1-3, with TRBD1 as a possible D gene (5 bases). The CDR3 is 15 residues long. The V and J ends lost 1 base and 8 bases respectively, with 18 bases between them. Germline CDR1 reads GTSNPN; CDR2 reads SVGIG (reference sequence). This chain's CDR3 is CAWSGGGGSEDTIYF. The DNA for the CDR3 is TGTGCCTGGAGTGGCGGGGGAGGCTCGGAGGACACCATATATTTT.

The CDR3 reads CASSEAVGLYNSPLHF. The CDR3 DNA follows: TGTGCCAGCAGTGAAGCAGTAGGACTCTATAATTCACCCCTCCACTTT. This sequence joins TRBV6-1 and TRBJ1-6; the D is unclear. Germline V gene lookup returns CDR1 MNHNS and CDR2 SASEGT. The CDR3 runs 16 residues. Trimming removed 0 bases at V and 3 bases at J, with 9 bases between.

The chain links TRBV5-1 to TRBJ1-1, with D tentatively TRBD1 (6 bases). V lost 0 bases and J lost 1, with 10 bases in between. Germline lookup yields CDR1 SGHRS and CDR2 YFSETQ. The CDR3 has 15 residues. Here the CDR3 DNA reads TGCGCCAGCAGCTTGGGACAGGCCTCGAACACTGAAGCTTTCTTT. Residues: CASSLGQASNTEAFF.

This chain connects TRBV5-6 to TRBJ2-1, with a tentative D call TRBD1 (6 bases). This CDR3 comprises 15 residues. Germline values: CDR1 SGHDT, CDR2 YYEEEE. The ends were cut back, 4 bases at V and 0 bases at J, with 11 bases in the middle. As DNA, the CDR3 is TGTGCCAGCAGCACAGGGACCAGCTCCTACAATGAGCAGTTCTTC. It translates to CASSTGTSSYNEQFF.

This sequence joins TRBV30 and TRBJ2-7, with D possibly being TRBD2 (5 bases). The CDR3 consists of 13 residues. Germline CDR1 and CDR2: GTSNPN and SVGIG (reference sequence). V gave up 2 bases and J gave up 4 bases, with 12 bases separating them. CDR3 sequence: CAWSSGGSYEQYF. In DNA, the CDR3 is TGTGCCTGGAGTTCTGGCGGGTCGTACGAGCAGTACTTC.

CDR3 bases: TGTGCCAGCAGCGGGGACGGAGGGGAGGGTGACTATGGCTACACCTTC. It is translated as CASSGDGGEGDYGYTF. The gene calls are TRBV5-4 and TRBJ1-2; a weak D match, TRBD1 (5 bases). V was shortened by 4 bases and J by 3 bases, with 19 bases between the two germline ends. The CDR3 is made up of 16 amino acids. Germline V gene data show CDR1 as SGHNT and CDR2 as YYREEE (reference sequence).

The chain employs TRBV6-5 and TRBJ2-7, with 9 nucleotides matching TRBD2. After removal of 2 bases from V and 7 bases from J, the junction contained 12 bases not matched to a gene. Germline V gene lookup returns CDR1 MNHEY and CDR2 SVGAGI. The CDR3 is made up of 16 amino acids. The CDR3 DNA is TGTGCCAGCAGTTACAGTGGCGGGAGGGCCTGGGGGGAGCAGTACTTC. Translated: CASSYSGGRAWGEQYF.

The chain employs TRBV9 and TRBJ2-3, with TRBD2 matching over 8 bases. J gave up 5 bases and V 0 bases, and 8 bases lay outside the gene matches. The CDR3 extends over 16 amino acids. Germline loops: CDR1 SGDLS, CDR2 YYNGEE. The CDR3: CASSVEVAGYGDTQYF. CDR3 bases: TGTGCCAGCAGCGTAGAGGTAGCGGGGTATGGAGATACGCAGTATTTT.

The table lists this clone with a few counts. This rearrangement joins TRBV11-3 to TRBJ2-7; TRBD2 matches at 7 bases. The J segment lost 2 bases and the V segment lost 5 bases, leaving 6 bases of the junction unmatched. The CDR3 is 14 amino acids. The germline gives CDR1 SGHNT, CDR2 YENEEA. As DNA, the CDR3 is TGTGCCAGCAGCGGGGAGGGTAAGGCCTACGAGCAGTACTTC. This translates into CASSGEGKAYEQYF.

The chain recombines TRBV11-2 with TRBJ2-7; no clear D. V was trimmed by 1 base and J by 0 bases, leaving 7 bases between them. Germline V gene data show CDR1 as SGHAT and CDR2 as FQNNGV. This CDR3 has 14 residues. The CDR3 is CASSLVRFSYEQYF. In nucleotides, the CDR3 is TGTGCCAGCAGCTTAGTCAGATTCTCCTACGAGCAGTACTTC.